The 25 T cell receptor beta chains reported below all come from one sample, sequenced in a study of blood T cell repertoires in COVID-19. The protocol was immunoSEQ multiplex PCR, while the TCRdb copy is restricted to in-frame clones and leaves out a portion. The data show more than 200,000 clones, roughly 80% seen once. Sequencing input: peripheral blood. The receptors here all came from a woman aged 80 or over with acute or convalescent COVID-19.

The rearrangement joins TRBV4-3 to TRBJ2-1, with 8 bases identical to TRBD1. V lost 0 bases, J lost 4 bases, and 2 bases stayed unmatched. Germline V gives CDR1 LGHNA, CDR2 YSLEER. The CDR3 consists of 15 residues. In DNA, the CDR3 is TGCGCCAGCAGCCAAGATGACAGGGGATACAATGAGCAGTTCTTC. It is translated as CASSQDDRGYNEQFF.

The V call is TRBV19, the J call TRBJ1-6; unclear D gene. Germline CDR1 reads LNHDA; CDR2 reads SQIVND (reference sequence). Trimming cost V 4 bases and J 1 base, with 11 bases left between them. There are 16 residues in the CDR3. This CDR3 is CASSSRGNSYNSPLHF. The CDR3 coding sequence is TGTGCCAGTAGTAGTAGAGGCAATTCCTATAATTCACCCCTCCACTTT.

The chain combines TRBV12-3 or TRBV12-4 with TRBJ1-2, with D perhaps TRBD1 (5 bases). The CDR3 spans 13 residues. Trimming shortened V by 5 bases and J by 8 bases, and 15 bases separated the two germline ends. CDR3 nucleotides: TGTGCCAGCAGTACCCAGGGATTGAGGGGCTACACCTTC. The encoded protein is CASSTQGLRGYTF.

The chain carries TRBV6-2 or TRBV6-3 and TRBJ2-5; D unclear. Trimming removed 2 bases at V and 3 bases at J, with 4 bases between. The V gene's germline CDR1 is MNHEY and CDR2 SVGEGT. The length of the CDR3 is 12 residues. Here the CDR3 reads CASSYQKETQYF. In DNA, the CDR3 is TGTGCCAGCAGTTACCAGAAAGAGACCCAGTACTTC.

The rearrangement joins TRBV15 to TRBJ1-5, with D unclear. This CDR3 is 18 amino acids long. CDR1 and CDR2 (germline): LNHNV, YYDKDF (reference sequence). V was cut by 5 bases and J by 1 base, with 21 bases left in between. The CDR3 loop is CATSAGPSNLRSNQPQHF. The CDR3 DNA is TGTGCCACCAGCGCAGGCCCCAGCAATCTCAGGAGCAATCAGCCCCAGCATTTT.

For the CDR3, the DNA is TGTGCCAGCAGAACCGACAGGGGGATGAACACTGAAGCTTTCTTT. It translates to CASRTDRGMNTEAFF. The chain couples TRBV6-5 to TRBJ1-1, with 9 bases that match TRBD1. CDR3 size: 15 residues. Germline assignment: CDR1 MNHEY and CDR2 SVGAGI. With 6 bases clipped from V and 0 bases from J, the junction kept 5 bases outside the gene matches.

This rearrangement joins TRBV28 to TRBJ1-6; D call uncertain. Germline values: CDR1 MDHEN, CDR2 SYDVKM. V was pared by 6 bases and J by 9 bases, with 12 bases between. The CDR3 sequence is 13 residues long. The CDR3 region has the DNA TGTGCCAGCAGGGAGACTGTCCGTTCACCCCTCCACTTT. Residues: CASRETVRSPLHF.

This clone appeared a single time. The V gene is TRBV6-6, the J gene TRBJ1-2; a weak D match, TRBD1 (6 bases). V lost 5 bases to trimming and J lost 1 base, with 11 bases between them. The CDR3 totals 14 residues. Germline values: CDR1 MNHNY, CDR2 SVGAGI (reference sequence). The CDR3 region is CASSPGQLNYGYTF. As DNA, the CDR3 is TGTGCCAGCAGTCCCGGACAGCTTAACTATGGCTACACCTTC.

CDR3 protein: CASLTGKEKLFF. The CDR3 DNA sequence: TGTGCCAGCTTAACAGGGAAAGAAAAACTGTTTTTT. The rearrangement joins TRBV28 to TRBJ1-4; tentative D call: TRBD1 (6 bases). CDR1 is MDHEN and CDR2 is SYDVKM in the germline V gene. V was trimmed by 8 bases and J by 8 bases, leaving 12 bases between them. The length of the CDR3 is 12 residues.

The chain links TRBV19 to TRBJ1-4; 8 nucleotides agree with TRBD1. CDR3 length: 15 amino acids. The germline V gene encodes CDR1 LNHDA and CDR2 SQIVND (reference sequence). V lost 3 bases to trimming and J lost 6 bases; unmatched junction nucleotides: 6. The CDR3 nucleotides are TGTGCCAGTAGTATCGGACAGGGTCCCTATGAAAAACTGTTTTTT. The encoded protein is CASSIGQGPYEKLFF.

This clone was recorded once. The J gene is TRBJ1-1, the V gene TRBV19; TRBD1 might be the D (5 bases). The CDR3 is made up of 16 amino acids. The germline V gene has CDR1 LNHDA and CDR2 SQIVND (reference sequence). V was clipped by 4 bases and J by 4 bases, with 19 bases between them. The CDR3 reads CASSRGVGGVGTEAFF. The CDR3 DNA follows: TGTGCCAGTAGTAGGGGGGTTGGGGGAGTAGGCACTGAAGCTTTCTTT. Full variable domain (remainder filled in from reference TRBV19 and TRBJ1-1): DGGITQSPKYLFRKEGQNVTLSCEQNLNHDAMYWYRQDPGQGLRLIYYSQIVNDFQKGDIAEGYSVSREKKESFPLTVTSAQKNPTAFYLCASSRGVGGVGTEAFFGQGTRLTVV.

This clone was found a few times. The DNA for the CDR3 is TGTGCCAGCAGGGAGACAGGGAACGGCTACGAGCAGTACTTC. It translates to CASRETGNGYEQYF. The chain has TRBV2 and TRBJ2-7; TRBD1 aligns across 7 bases. Germline assignment: CDR1 SNHLY and CDR2 FYNNEI. With V trimmed by 6 bases and J by 3 bases, 8 bases remained unmatched. The CDR3 extends over 14 amino acids.

This chain links TRBV19 with TRBJ1-1, with D possibly being TRBD1 (5 bases). CDR3 length: 13 amino acids. Germline-derived CDR1 and CDR2 are LNHDA and SQIVND (reference sequence). Between the trimmed V and J ends, which lost 5 bases and 3 bases, there was a span of 10 bases. In DNA form, the CDR3 reads TGTGCCAGTAGTGCAACCAGGGACACTGAAGCTTTCTTT. It codes for CASSATRDTEAFF.

The chain uses TRBV5-1 and TRBJ2-2, with 15 nucleotides matching TRBD2. The trim removed 3 bases at V and 2 bases at J, leaving 5 bases unmatched. The CDR3 runs to 18 residues. CDR1 and CDR2 (germline): SGHRS, YFSETQ. The chain's CDR3 is CASSWRTSGRDNTGELFF. For the CDR3, the DNA is TGCGCCAGCAGCTGGAGGACTAGCGGGAGGGATAACACCGGGGAGCTGTTTTTT.

This chain links TRBV4-3 with TRBJ2-2; D possibly corresponds to TRBD2 (5 bases). V was clipped by 8 bases and J by 6 bases, with 19 bases between them. The CDR3 runs 15 residues. Germline V CDR1 and CDR2: LGHNA, YSLEER. The CDR3 loop reads CASRFGVDAPGELFF. Written as DNA, the CDR3 is TGCGCCAGCCGTTTCGGGGTCGACGCCCCCGGGGAGCTGTTTTTT.

This CDR3 is CASSFGQRDGTDTQYF. The CDR3, as DNA: TGCGCCAGCAGCTTCGGCCAGCGGGACGGCACAGATACGCAGTATTTT. This chain joins TRBV5-1 and TRBJ2-3, with 7 positions matching TRBD2. Germline CDR1 is SGHRS and CDR2 is YFSETQ. CDR3 length: 16 amino acids. Trimming at V came to 2 bases and at J to 1 base, leaving 7 bases not matched to a gene.

This clone was seen just once. The chain employs TRBV4-1 and TRBJ2-3; TRBD2 agrees at 7 bases. The V and J ends lost 5 bases and 6 bases, in that order; junction bases with no gene match: 14. Germline loops: CDR1 MGHRA, CDR2 YSYEKL. The CDR3 extends over 16 amino acids. The CDR3 here is CASSSRTREYGDTQYF. The CDR3 DNA follows: TGCGCCAGCAGCTCCCGGACGCGGGAGTATGGGGATACGCAGTATTTT.

The chain combines TRBV18 with TRBJ2-7, with 8 bases identical to TRBD1. V gave up 2 bases and J gave up 4 bases; unmatched junction bases: 7. CDR1 KGHSH and CDR2 LQKENI come from the germline V gene. The CDR3 is 15 amino acids. CDR3 nucleotide sequence: TGTGCCAGCTCACCAAGTGCAGGGGGCGGGTACGAGCAGTACTTC. It is translated as CASSPSAGGGYEQYF.

The rearrangement uses TRBV5-1 and TRBJ2-3; a weak D match, TRBD2 (5 bases). V lost 0 bases, J lost 2 bases, and 13 bases lay in between. The CDR3 totals 16 residues. Looked up from germline, CDR1 is SGHRS and CDR2 is YFSETQ. The CDR3 is CASSLGVGADTDTQYF. As DNA, the CDR3 is TGCGCCAGCAGCTTGGGCGTGGGAGCAGACACAGATACGCAGTATTTT.

The chain couples TRBV5-1 to TRBJ2-3, with 8 bases fitting TRBD1. The CDR3 loop spans 16 amino acids. Germline V gene sequence: CDR1 SGHRS, CDR2 YFSETQ. The J segment lost 0 bases and the V segment lost 3 bases, leaving 6 bases of the junction unmatched. CDR3 residues: CASSYLGTGSTDTQYF. The DNA for the CDR3 is TGCGCCAGCAGCTACCTCGGGACAGGCAGCACAGATACGCAGTATTTT.

The chain carries TRBV25-1 and TRBJ2-1; 13 bases agree with TRBD2. J gave up 7 bases and V 6 bases, and 6 bases lay outside the gene matches. This CDR3 is 15 amino acids long. Per germline, CDR1 MGHDK and CDR2 SYGVNS. CDR3 in DNA: TGTGCCAGCAGAGGTGAACTAGCGGGGGGGAATGAGCAGTTCTTC. It encodes CASRGELAGGNEQFF. Full variable domain (missing parts from reference TRBV25-1 and TRBJ2-1): EADIYQTPRYLVIGTGKKITLECSQTMGHDKMYWYQQDPGMELHLIHYSYGVNSTEKGDLSSESTVSRIRTEHFPLTLESARPSHTSQYLCASRGELAGGNEQFFGPGTRLTVL.

This clone was seen a handful of times. The chain uses TRBV6-6 and TRBJ1-5; 10 nucleotides match TRBD1. Trimming took 3 bases from V and 6 from J; bases not matched to a gene: 5. The CDR3 totals 15 residues. CDR1 is MNHNY, CDR2 SVGAGI, per germline (reference sequence). The CDR3 is CASSYETGGGQPQHF. CDR3 DNA: TGTGCCAGCAGTTATGAGACAGGGGGCGGTCAGCCCCAGCATTTT.

V is TRBV4-2 and J is TRBJ2-3; 7 nucleotides agree with TRBD1. Germline trimming cut 2 bases from V and 6 bases from J; bases unmatched to any gene: 11. Germline assignment: CDR1 LGHNA and CDR2 YNFKEQ. The CDR3 consists of 16 residues. The CDR3 loop is CASSQQPEGAVDTQYF. The CDR3 DNA follows: TGTGCCAGCAGCCAACAACCAGAGGGGGCTGTGGATACGCAGTATTTT.

The chain uses TRBV19 and TRBJ2-5; TRBD2 matches 12 bases. The junction had 4 bases not matched to a gene; V was cut back by 3 bases and J by 2 bases. From germline, CDR1 is LNHDA and CDR2 SQIVND (reference sequence). CDR3 length: 16 residues. The CDR3 spells CASSMLLAGGQETQYF. The CDR3 DNA is TGTGCCAGTAGTATGCTACTAGCGGGAGGTCAAGAGACCCAGTACTTC.

The V gene is TRBV6-2 or TRBV6-3, the J gene TRBJ2-1; the match to TRBD2 covers 9 bases. The CDR3 has 17 amino acids. V lost 2 bases and J lost 8; bases outside the gene matches: 13. The germline V gene encodes CDR1 MNHEY and CDR2 SVGEGT. CDR3 sequence: CASSYPFGSGSSDEQFF. CDR3 in DNA: TGTGCCAGCAGTTACCCGTTTGGTAGCGGGAGTAGCGATGAGCAGTTCTTC.